This T cell receptor (beta chain) was found in a study of blood T cell repertoires in COVID-19. As for the study in general: Collection of acute and convalescent COVID-19 samples took place in the United States, Italy and Spain. PBMCs, B-cell-depleted T cells, or T cells provided the cDNA or gDNA that made up the material.

J lost 4 bases, V lost 4 bases, and 7 bases had no gene match. Germline-derived CDR1 and CDR2 are SGHDT and YYEEEE. The CDR3 covers 15 residues. In the authors' methods: Estimates of nucleated cell counts were drawn from the amplification of reference gene primers. Produced via immunoSEQ multiplex PCR; TCRdb's table is partial and in-frame only. For V, J and clone size, that table is used; D and trimming come from the DNA. Of some 150,000 clones in the sample, about 86% were seen once. This chain uses TRBV5-6 with TRBJ2-5, with 10 bases fitting TRBD1. This sequence originates from a human donor with acute or convalescent COVID-19. The donor label of this sample is uncertain. Input material: peripheral blood. In DNA, the CDR3 is TGTGCCAGCAGCCCGGGGACAGGGGAGGGAGAGACCCAGTACTTC. Its translation: CASSPGTGEGETQYF. The variable domain in full, completed from reference TRBV5-6 and TRBJ2-5, reads DAGVTQSPTHLIKTRGQQVTLRCSPKSGHDTVSWYQQALGQGPQFIFQYYEEEERQRGNFPDRFSGHQFPNYSSELNVNALLLGDSALYLCASSPGTGEGETQYFGPGTRLLVL.